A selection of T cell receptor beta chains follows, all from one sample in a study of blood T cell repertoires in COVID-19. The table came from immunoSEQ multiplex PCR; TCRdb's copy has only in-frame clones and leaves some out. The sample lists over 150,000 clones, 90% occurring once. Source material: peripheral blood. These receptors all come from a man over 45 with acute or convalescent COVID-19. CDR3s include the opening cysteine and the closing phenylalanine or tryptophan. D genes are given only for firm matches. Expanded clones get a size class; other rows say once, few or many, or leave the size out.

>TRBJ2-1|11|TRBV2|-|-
CASGRHNEQFF
TGTGCCAGCGGGAGACATAATGAGCAGTTCTTC
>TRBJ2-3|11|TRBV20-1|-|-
CSAIITDTQYF
TGCAGTGCTATTATCACAGATACGCAGTATTTT
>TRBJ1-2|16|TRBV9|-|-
CASSPVQTAWANGYTF
TGTGCCAGCAGTCCGGTACAGACCGCCTGGGCGAATGGCTACACCTTC
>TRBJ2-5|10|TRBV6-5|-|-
CASRLETQYF
TGTGCCAGCAGACTAGAGACCCAGTACTTC
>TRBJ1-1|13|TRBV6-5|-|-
CASSQITNTEAFF
TGTGCCAGCAGTCAGATCACGAACACTGAAGCTTTCTTT
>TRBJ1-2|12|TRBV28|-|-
CASSLTGYGYTF
TGTGCCAGCAGCCTGACAGGATATGGCTACACCTTC
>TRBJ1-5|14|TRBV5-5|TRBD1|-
CASSSSGGRQPQHF
TGTGCCAGCAGCTCCTCAGGGGGCCGCCAGCCCCAGCATTTT
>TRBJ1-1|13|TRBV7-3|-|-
CASSPYPPTEAFF
TGTGCCAGCAGCCCCTATCCCCCAACTGAAGCTTTCTTT
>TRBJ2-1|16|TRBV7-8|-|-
CASSSSSVSSYNEQFF
TGTGCCAGCAGCTCCAGTAGCGTAAGCTCCTACAATGAGCAGTTCTTC
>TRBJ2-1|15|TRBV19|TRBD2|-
CASSIQRGGYNEQFF
TGTGCCAGTAGTATTCAGCGGGGGGGGTACAATGAGCAGTTCTTC
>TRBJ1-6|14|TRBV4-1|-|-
CASSQEVNRTPLHF
TGCGCCAGCAGCCAAGAGGTTAACAGGACACCCCTCCACTTT
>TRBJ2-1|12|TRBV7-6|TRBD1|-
CASSFDRGQQFF
TGTGCCAGCAGCTTTGACAGGGGTCAGCAGTTCTTC
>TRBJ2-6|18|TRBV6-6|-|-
CASSPQEGRRAGANVLTF
TGTGCCAGCAGTCCCCAGGAGGGCCGTCGAGCGGGGGCCAACGTCCTGACTTTC
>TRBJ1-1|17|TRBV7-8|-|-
CASSFRRASRGDTEAFF
TGTGCCAGCAGCTTTCGACGGGCCTCCCGCGGGGACACTGAAGCTTTCTTT
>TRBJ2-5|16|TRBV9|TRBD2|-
CASSGPLAGGPETQYF
TGTGCCAGCAGCGGTCCACTAGCGGGGGGGCCAGAGACCCAGTACTTC
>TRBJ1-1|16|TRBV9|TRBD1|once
CASSDTVQGSNTEAFF
TGTGCCAGCAGCGACACTGTACAGGGGTCGAACACTGAAGCTTTCTTT
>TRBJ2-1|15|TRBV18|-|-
CASSLESTGSHEQFF
TGTGCCAGCTCACTCGAGAGCACAGGGTCTCATGAGCAGTTCTTC
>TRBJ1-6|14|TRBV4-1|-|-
CASSPSGSDSPLHF
TGCGCCAGCAGCCCGTCAGGTTCGGATTCACCCCTCCACTTT
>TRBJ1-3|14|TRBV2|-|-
CASSGSGRGNTIYF
TGTGCCAGCAGTGGCTCGGGTAGAGGAAACACCATATATTTT
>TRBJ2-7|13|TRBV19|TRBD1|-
CATSVTGGYEQYF
TGTGCCACTAGTGTGACAGGGGGCTACGAGCAGTACTTC
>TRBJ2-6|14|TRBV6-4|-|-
CASRTDSGANVLTF
TGTGCCAGCAGGACAGACTCTGGGGCCAACGTCCTGACTTTC
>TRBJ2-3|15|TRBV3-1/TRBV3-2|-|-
CASSSRGTARDTQYF
TGTGCCAGCAGCTCCCGGGGGACCGCGAGAGATACGCAGTATTTT
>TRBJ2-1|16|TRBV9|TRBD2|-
CASSPIAGGFRDEQFF
TGTGCCAGCAGCCCCATAGCGGGAGGGTTTCGGGATGAGCAGTTCTTC
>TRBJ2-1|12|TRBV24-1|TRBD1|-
CATSDPDREQFF
TGTGCCACCAGTGACCCTGACAGGGAACAGTTCTTC
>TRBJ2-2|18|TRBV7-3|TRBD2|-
CASSFSSGRSLNTGELFF
TGTGCCAGCAGCTTTTCTAGCGGGAGGAGCCTGAACACCGGGGAGCTGTTTTTT
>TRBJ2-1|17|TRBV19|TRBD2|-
CASSTLRRESSYNEQFF
TGTGCCAGTAGTACCCTCAGGCGGGAGAGCTCCTACAATGAGCAGTTCTTC
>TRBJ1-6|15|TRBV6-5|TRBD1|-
CASSTPDRGESPLHF
TGTGCCAGCAGTACCCCTGACAGGGGAGAGTCACCCCTCCACTTT
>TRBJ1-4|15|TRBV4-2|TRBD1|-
CASSPRGRDNEKLFF
TGTGCCAGCAGCCCCAGGGGGCGGGATAATGAAAAACTGTTTTTT
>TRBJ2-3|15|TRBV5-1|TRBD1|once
CASSKTQGVTDTQYF
TGCGCCAGCAGCAAAACACAGGGGGTGACAGATACGCAGTATTTT
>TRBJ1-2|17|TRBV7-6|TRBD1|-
CASSFDYRTGSNYGYTF
TGTGCCAGCAGCTTCGATTACAGGACAGGGTCTAACTATGGCTACACCTTC
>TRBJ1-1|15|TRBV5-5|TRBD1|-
CASSLGRDSRTEAFF
TGTGCCAGCAGCCTGGGCCGGGACAGTAGGACTGAAGCTTTCTTT
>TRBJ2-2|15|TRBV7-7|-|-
CASSLQGGLAGELFF
TGTGCTAGCAGCCTCCAGGGGGGTTTGGCCGGGGAGCTGTTTTTT
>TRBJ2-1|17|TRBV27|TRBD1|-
CASSLLWSGTGGNEQFF
TGTGCCAGCAGTTTACTATGGTCCGGGACAGGGGGCAATGAGCAGTTCTTC
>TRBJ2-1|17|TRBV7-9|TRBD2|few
CASSYSDGAGAYNEQFF
TGTGCCAGCAGTTATTCGGATGGTGCGGGAGCTTACAATGAGCAGTTCTTC
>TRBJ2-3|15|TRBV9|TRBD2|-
CASSLPAGGAYTQYF
TGTGCCAGCAGCCTCCCGGCGGGGGGGGCTTATACGCAGTATTTT
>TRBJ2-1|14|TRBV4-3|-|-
CASSQFRGANEQFF
TGCGCCAGCAGCCAATTCCGGGGGGCCAATGAGCAGTTCTTC
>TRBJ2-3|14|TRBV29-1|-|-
CSVGRGQRTDTQYF
TGCAGCGTTGGGCGGGGTCAGCGCACAGATACGCAGTATTTT
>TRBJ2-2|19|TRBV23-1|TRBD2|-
CASVRRSIPAGGGTGELFF
TGCGCCAGCGTCCGACGATCTATTCCAGCGGGAGGAGGAACCGGGGAGCTGTTTTTT
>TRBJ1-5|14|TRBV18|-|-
CASSPGGGAQPQHF
TGTGCCAGCTCACCAGGGGGGGGAGCTCAGCCCCAGCATTTT
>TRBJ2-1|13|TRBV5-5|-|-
CASRVYRDNEQFF
TGTGCCAGCAGAGTCTACAGGGACAATGAGCAGTTCTTC